The 25 T cell receptor beta chains listed next were all sequenced from one sample in a study of regulatory T cells in long-lasting Graves disease. The time point was: persistent/refractory GD, antithyroid drugs over 5 years with positive TRAb. PBMCs were the source of the RNA used for TCR sequencing. Arm-PCR with iRepertoire HTBI primers amplified the CDR3 regions for these TCR beta libraries. TCRdb re-analysed the multiplex PCR reads in MiXCR, keeping a single row per CDR3 protein. The sample includes more than 300,000 distinct CDR3 sequences, approximately 25% seen only once; the top ten take 25% to 30%. This sample comprised peripheral blood mononuclear cells (PBMCs), obtained when the disease was refractory, from a patient treated with antithyroid drugs. The receptor source for this set is a woman aged 40 to 49 with Graves disease.

At least ten counts were recorded for this clonotype. The rearrangement uses TRBV28 and TRBJ2-4; possible D gene TRBD2, 5 bases. V gave up 4 bases and J gave up 0 bases, with 13 bases separating them. This CDR3 has 16 residues. CDR1 and CDR2 from the germline V gene are MDHEN and SYDVKM. This CDR3 reads CASSSTTGLAKNIQYF. Written as DNA, the CDR3 is TGTGCCAGCAGTTCAACGACGGGATTAGCCAAAAACATTCAGTACTTC.

This clonotype was counted ten times or more. The chain is built from TRBV12-3 or TRBV12-4 and TRBJ2-3, with D possibly being TRBD1 (6 bases). CDR3 length equals 15 residues. V lost 7 bases and J lost 9, with 23 bases in between. The CDR3 DNA follows: TGTGCCAGCACCTCCGACGGGACAAGAACTGAGACGCAGTATTTT. It specifies CASTSDGTRTETQYF.

The table lists this clonotype with many counts. The chain employs TRBV28 and TRBJ1-2; possibly TRBD1 for D (5 bases). CDR1 and CDR2 (germline): MDHEN, SYDVKM. V was pared by 3 bases and J by 0 bases, with 8 bases between. The length of the CDR3 is 14 residues. The CDR3 nucleotides are TGTGCCAGCAGTTTCAGGGCAGCTAACTATGGCTACACCTTC. Its protein is CASSFRAANYGYTF.

This clonotype was seen at least ten times. This chain links TRBV15 with TRBJ2-7; 7 bases align to TRBD1. The length of the CDR3 is 15 residues. Per the germline V gene, CDR1 is LNHNV and CDR2 is YYDKDF (reference sequence). V shed 3 bases, J shed 3 bases, and the junction held 8 bases outside the gene matches. The CDR3 DNA is TGTGCCACCAGCAGGGATGAGACAGGGCACTACGAGCAGTACTTC. Translation gives CATSRDETGHYEQYF.

This clonotype was recorded at least ten times. The chain couples TRBV11-2 to TRBJ2-5; 9 bases line up with TRBD2. CDR1 and CDR2 from the germline V gene are SGHAT and FQNNGV. V gave up 5 bases and J gave up 5 bases; unmatched junction bases: 9. The CDR3 length is 15 residues. CDR3 amino acids: CASSLFSGSTETQYF. CDR3 in DNA: TGTGCCAGCAGCCTCTTTAGCGGGAGTACGGAGACCCAGTACTTC.

Ten or more counts support this clonotype. The chain employs TRBV12-3 or TRBV12-4 and TRBJ2-7; no clear D. Trimming removed 5 bases from V and 5 bases from J, with 13 bases in between. The CDR3 runs to 13 residues. The CDR3 nucleotides are TGTGCCAGCAGTCCCCAACTTATAGACGAGCAGTACTTC. Its translation: CASSPQLIDEQYF.

This clonotype was detected ten times or more. The gene calls are TRBV2 and TRBJ2-7, with D perhaps matching TRBD2 (6 bases). CDR3 size: 15 residues. With 7 bases removed from V and 3 bases from J, the gap between germline ends came to 19 bases. CDR1 is SNHLY, CDR2 FYNNEI, per germline. CDR3 coding DNA: TGTGCCAGCACCCGAGGAGATAGCGGACTCTACGAGCAGTACTTC. It is translated as CASTRGDSGLYEQYF.

Regarding this clonotype: A much larger clone lies a single base off, so this may be a read error. The chain is built from TRBV6-2 or TRBV6-3 and TRBJ1-1; D is undetermined. Germline CDR1 and CDR2: MNHEY and SVGEGT. The CDR3 spans 14 residues. CDR3 loop: CAGSYIGGNTEAFF. DNA of the CDR3: TGTGCCGGCAGTTATATTGGTGGGAACACTGAAGCTTTCTTT.

This clonotype was picked up a small number of times. This chain links TRBV7-9 with TRBJ2-1, with D perhaps matching TRBD2 (7 bases). From germline, CDR1 is SEHNR and CDR2 FQNEAQ (reference sequence). The germline V and J ends were trimmed by 3 bases and 7 bases, with 13 bases remaining between them. The CDR3 consists of 14 residues. The CDR3 DNA sequence: TGTGCCAGCAGCTTTCTCAGGGGAGGGAATGAGCAGTTCTTC. Translating gives CASSFLRGGNEQFF.

V usage is TRBV27 and J usage is TRBJ2-7; D is ambiguous. The V end lost 2 bases, the J end lost 5 bases, and 16 bases lay between the germline ends. CDR1 is MNHEY, CDR2 SMNVEV, per germline (reference sequence). The CDR3 consists of 15 residues. The CDR3 DNA follows: TGTGCCAGCAGTTTACGTCTGTTACCCCCGAACGAGCAGTACTTC. Translating gives CASSLRLLPPNEQYF.

This clonotype occurred many times. At one boundary the junction diverges from the germline segment, which might be a read error. The chain is built from TRBV6-1 and TRBJ1-4; TRBD1 matches 9 bases. The CDR3 is 13 amino acids. The germline gives CDR1 MNHNS, CDR2 SASEGT. This chain's CDR3 is CASSPDRGSFKLF. The DNA of the CDR3 is TGTGCCAGCAGTCCGGACAGGGGATCTTTTAAACTTTTT.

In its sample, this clonotype was seen many times. The chain employs TRBV6-5 and TRBJ2-7, with 9 bases lining up with TRBD2. V trimming: 0 bases; J trimming: 6 bases; junction bases outside the gene matches: 0. Germline V CDR1 and CDR2: MNHEY, SVGAGI. There are 13 residues in the CDR3. The CDR3 spells CASSYSSGGEQYF. The CDR3 DNA follows: TGTGCCAGCAGTTACTCTAGCGGGGGCGAGCAGTACTTC.

This clonotype was seen just once. The chain combines TRBV19 with TRBJ2-3; TRBD2 is a possible D gene (5 bases). The germline V gene has CDR1 LNHDA and CDR2 SQIVND (reference sequence). The CDR3 runs to 14 residues. Trimming took 4 bases from V and 0 from J, leaving 8 bases between them. The CDR3: CASSRTGSTDTQYF. The DNA of the CDR3 is TGTGCCAGTAGTAGGACGGGGAGCACAGATACGCAGTATTTT.

Note on this clonotype: One end of the junction varies from germline; a read error may be responsible. The genes are TRBV13 and TRBJ2-7; D gene unclear. Germline V gene sequence: CDR1 PRHDT, CDR2 FYEKMQ (reference sequence). The CDR3 totals 14 residues. Written as DNA, the CDR3 is TGTGCCAGGAGCTCACAAACACCTACCTACGAGCAGTACTTC. Amino acid sequence: CARSSQTPTYEQYF.

The chain uses TRBV5-5 and TRBJ2-7, with 7 positions matching TRBD1. V lost 4 bases and J lost 0; bases outside the gene matches: 4. The CDR3 is 14 residues long. Germline V gives CDR1 SGHKS, CDR2 YYEKEE (reference sequence). CDR3 sequence reads: CASSRGQNSYEQYF. The CDR3 DNA is TGTGCCAGCAGCCGGGGACAGAACTCCTACGAGCAGTACTTC.

This clonotype has a single count. The V call is TRBV11-2, the J call TRBJ1-1; TRBD1 is a possible D gene (5 bases). Germline V gene lookup returns CDR1 SGHAT and CDR2 FQNNGV. The CDR3 consists of 15 residues. Trimming took off 5 bases at V and 1 base at J, with 14 bases between the two ends. The CDR3 sequence: CASSHGTGTNTEAFF. CDR3 nucleotides: TGTGCCAGCAGCCACGGGACGGGGACGAACACTGAAGCTTTCTTT.

Ten or more counts support this clonotype. V gene TRBV12-3 or TRBV12-4 combines with J gene TRBJ1-3; no clear D. The CDR3 has 15 residues. V was cut by 1 base and J by 7 bases, with 14 bases left in between. The CDR3 region is CASSLEGWIHNTIYF. CDR3 in DNA: TGTGCCAGCAGTTTAGAAGGATGGATTCATAACACCATATATTTT.

This clonotype was recorded at least ten times. The rearrangement joins TRBV28 to TRBJ1-4; 9 bases are shared with TRBD1. The CDR3 is 15 residues long. The germline CDR1 and CDR2 sequences are MDHEN and SYDVKM. The V gene end was trimmed by 4 bases and the J gene end by 4 bases; junction bases not matched to a gene: 4. The CDR3 spells CASSYRGRVNEKLFF. In DNA, the CDR3 is TGTGCCAGCAGTTACAGGGGGCGCGTTAATGAAAAACTGTTTTTT. The full variable domain, rest sourced from reference TRBV28 and TRBJ1-4, is DVKVTQSSRYLVKRTGEKVFLECVQDMDHENMFWYRQDPGLGLRLIYFSYDVKMKEKGDIPEGYSVSREKKERFSLILESASTNQTSMYLCASSYRGRVNEKLFFGSGTQLSVL.

Ten or more counts support this clonotype. The chain joins TRBV12-3 or TRBV12-4 to TRBJ2-7, with no clear D. This CDR3 has 13 amino acids. V was trimmed by 2 bases and J by 4 bases, leaving 9 bases between them. The CDR3 DNA is TGTGCCAGCAGTTTATACCTCCGGTACGAGCAGTACTTC. Translation gives CASSLYLRYEQYF.

This clonotype was seen many times. The chain joins TRBV28 to TRBJ2-7; 7 nucleotides line up with TRBD1. Per the germline V gene, CDR1 is MDHEN and CDR2 is SYDVKM. The CDR3 covers 14 residues. Trimming cost V 5 bases and J 0 bases; bases outside gene matches: 4. CDR3 sequence (DNA): TGTGCCAGCAGTCCGACAGGGTACTCCTACGAGCAGTACTTC. Its translation is CASSPTGYSYEQYF.

The rearrangement joins TRBV5-1 to TRBJ2-2; 7 nucleotides agree with TRBD2. In germline, CDR1 is SGHRS, CDR2 YFSETQ. After removal of 3 bases from V and 0 bases from J, the junction contained 5 bases not matched to a gene. The CDR3 spans 16 residues. The CDR3 here is CASSSSGGPNTGELFF. The CDR3 DNA follows: TGCGCCAGCAGCTCCTCGGGGGGACCGAACACCGGGGAGCTGTTTTTT.

There are a few counts of this clonotype. As DNA, the CDR3 is TGTGCCAGCAGTCTAGTGCGAGCGGCTCAAGAGACCCAGTACTTC. As protein: CASSLVRAAQETQYF. The chain uses TRBV7-9 and TRBJ2-5, with D possibly matching TRBD2 (5 bases). The ends were cut back, 6 bases at V and 2 bases at J, with 16 bases in the middle. The CDR3 totals 15 residues. Germline CDR1 and CDR2: SEHNR and FQNEAQ (reference sequence).

About this clonotype: This likely stems from a read error, as it lies one base from a far larger clone. The chain combines TRBV12-3 or TRBV12-4 with TRBJ2-2; D might be TRBD2 (5 bases). The CDR3 is 13 amino acids. The CDR3 DNA reads TGTGCCAGCAGTGTCAAGGGATTCGGGGAGCTGCTTTTT. Translating it yields CASSVKGFGELLF.

This clonotype was observed many times. J is TRBJ2-1 and V is TRBV28; 7 nucleotides line up with TRBD2. The CDR3 sequence is 17 residues long. J gave up 4 bases and V 2 bases, and 11 bases lay outside the gene matches. The germline gives CDR1 MDHEN, CDR2 SYDVKM. CDR3 nucleotide sequence: TGTGCCAGCAGTTTAGGAGGGTTGTGGCGGGGGTACAATGAGCAGTTCTTC. It specifies CASSLGGLWRGYNEQFF.

This clonotype was seen many times. The V and J genes are TRBV7-2 and TRBJ2-5; a weak D match, TRBD2 (5 bases). CDR1 is SGHTA, CDR2 FQGNSA, per germline. This CDR3 has 14 residues. The V gene lost 1 base and the J gene lost 2 bases, with 8 bases spanning the gap. In DNA form, the CDR3 reads TGTGCCAGCAGCTTAGGGCGGGTGCAAGAGACCCAGTACTTC. Amino acids: CASSLGRVQETQYF. Drawing the rest from reference TRBV7-2 and TRBJ2-5, the complete variable domain is GAGVSQSPSNKVTEKGKDVELRCDPISGHTALYWYRQSLGQGLEFLIYFQGNSAPDKSGLPSDRFSAERTGGSVSTLTIQRTQQEDSAVYLCASSLGRVQETQYFGPGTRLLVL.